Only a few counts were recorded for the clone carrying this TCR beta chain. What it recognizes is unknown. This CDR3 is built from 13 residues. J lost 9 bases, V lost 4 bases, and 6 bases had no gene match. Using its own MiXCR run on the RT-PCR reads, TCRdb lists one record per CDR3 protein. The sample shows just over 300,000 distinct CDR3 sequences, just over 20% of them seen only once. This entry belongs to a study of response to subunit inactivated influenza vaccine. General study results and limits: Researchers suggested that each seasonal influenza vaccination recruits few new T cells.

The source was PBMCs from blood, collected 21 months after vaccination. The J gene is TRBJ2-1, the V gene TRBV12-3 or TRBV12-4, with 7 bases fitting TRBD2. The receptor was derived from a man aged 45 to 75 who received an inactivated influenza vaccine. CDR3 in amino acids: CASSSQRTSEQFF. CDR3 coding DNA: TGTGCCAGCAGTTCGCAAAGGACTAGTGAGCAGTTCTTC.